These T cell receptor beta chains were read from a single sample in a study of cytomegalovirus exposure and HLA in healthy donors. Assay used: immunoSEQ multiplex PCR; TCRdb lists only in-frame clones, some missing. The sample has about 250,000 clones, roughly 80% seen once. The sequenced material came from PBMCs. These receptors were collected from a girl aged 2 to 10 in good health and CMV-seronegative. Both conserved end residues are part of each CDR3. A D gene is named only where the DNA matches it firmly. The listing skips clone size in some rows; elsewhere it reads once, few, many or a size class.

>.|TRBV5-8|TRBJ1-1|14|.
TGTGCCAGCAGCTTGGGGCAGAAAAACACTGAAGCTTTCTTT
CASSLGQKNTEAFF
>TRBD1|TRBV20-1|TRBJ1-2|11|.
TGCAGTGCTTATGACAGGGTGAGCTACACCTTC
CSAYDRVSYTF
>TRBD1|TRBV18|TRBJ1-3|16|.
TGTGCCAGCTCACCAGACAGGGCGGCTGGGAGAAACACCATATATTTT
CASSPDRAAGRNTIYF
>.|TRBV21-1|TRBJ2-6|18|once
TGTGCCACACCCACCCGACAAGACCCTCTCATCTGGGCCAACGTCCTGACTTTC
CATPTRQDPLIWANVLTF
>.|TRBV5-6|TRBJ2-5|13|.
TGTGCCAGCAGCACCCAGGTCCAAGAGACCCAGTACTTC
CASSTQVQETQYF
>TRBD2|TRBV4-2|TRBJ2-1|17|.
TGTGCCAGCAGCCCGGGACTAGCGGGGTCCACTTACAATGAGCAGTTCTTC
CASSPGLAGSTYNEQFF
>TRBD2|TRBV7-8|TRBJ2-5|17|.
TGTGCCAGCAGCGCCTTCACTAGCGGGGAAGGGAAAGGGACCCAGTACTTC
CASSAFTSGEGKGTQYF
>TRBD2|TRBV4-2|TRBJ2-5|16|.
TGTGCCAGCAGCCAAGGGGGTAGCGGGAGGGAAGAGACCCAGTACTTC
CASSQGGSGREETQYF
>TRBD1|TRBV6-5|TRBJ2-3|14|few
TGTGCCAGCAGTGCCGGGACAGGGACAGATACGCAGTATTTT
CASSAGTGTDTQYF
>.|TRBV10-3|TRBJ1-5|15|.
TGTGCCATCGGAGGACAGAACACTGGCAATCAGCCCCAGCATTTT
CAIGGQNTGNQPQHF
>TRBD1|TRBV27|TRBJ2-1|15|.
TGTGCCAGCAGTTTAGGGACAGGGGCCTACAATGAGCAGTTCTTC
CASSLGTGAYNEQFF
>.|TRBV28|TRBJ2-5|13|.
TGTGCCAGCAGTAGGACTATCCGGGAGACCCAGTACTTC
CASSRTIRETQYF
>TRBD1|TRBV7-6|TRBJ2-1|16|.
TGTGCCAGCAGCCGAACCGGGACAGGGACTTACGATGAGCAGTTCTTC
CASSRTGTGTYDEQFF